Listed below are T cell receptor beta chains from one sample, sequenced in a study of shared clonotypes between healthy human individuals. Produced via immunoSEQ multiplex PCR; TCRdb's table is partial and in-frame only. The repertoire has about 380,000 clones, 90% to 97% of them found once; the top ten carry less than 0.35%. Sequencing was carried out using memory CD8+ T cells sorted from blood. Source of these receptors: a man aged 25-45 years in good health. CDR3s include the opening cysteine and the closing phenylalanine or tryptophan.

v_gene | CDR3aa
TRBV4-2 | CASSQDQEANEKLFF
TRBV5-1 | CASSLLTGGVYGYTF
TRBV9 | CASSVGDRGKNYGYTF
TRBV9 | CASSVQQGNLGANVLTF
TRBV18 | CASSPGGEDIQYF
TRBV7-2 | CASSVADSLNEKLFF
TRBV23-1 | CASSQSDGLAGCTDTQYF
TRBV6-5 | CASSWAGLILHEQYF
TRBV7-9 | CASSSPGQNNEKLFF
TRBV25-1 | CASRSGTTQYF
TRBV4-1 | CASSLRGAPTGELFF
TRBV6-1 | CATLTGWTEAFF
TRBV4-2 | CASSQEAAFGGELFF
TRBV5-1 | CASGTGADTQYF
TRBV6-6 | CASSPGLRGTQYF
TRBV7-9 | CASSWTDTIYF
TRBV29-1 | CSQTSVTDTQYF
TRBV28 | CASRSRDGSSYEQYF
TRBV5-1 | CASSLGDRGEQYF
TRBV5-8 | CASSLELGSGTAKETQYF
TRBV7-2 | CASSLAGGVNQPQHF
TRBV6-5 | CASSSVHSSEKLFF